The 26 T cell receptor beta chains below were found in one sample sequenced in a study of cytomegalovirus exposure and HLA in healthy donors (dated by TCRdb to 2016 to 2017). Libraries were constructed by the immunoSEQ multiplex PCR assay. For the multiplex PCR, a mixture combining 60 forward primers for TCR Vbeta segments and 13 reverse primers for TCR Jbeta segments was used. TCRdb limited this immuneACCESS table to in-frame rearrangements with V and J called. A share of clones is missing; checked studies link under half to unresolved V genes, and the rest is unexplained. This sample gives 110,000 to 150,000 clones in total; approximately 84% of them show up just once. Under 10% of the sample belongs to the ten largest clones. Source material: PBMCs. These receptors were collected from a woman aged 60 to 75 in good health and CMV-seropositive.

The gene calls are TRBV7-2 and TRBJ2-7; TRBD2 agrees at 8 bases. CDR3 size: 14 residues. Germline CDR1 reads SGHTA; CDR2 reads FQGNSA. With V trimmed by 0 bases and J by 2 bases, 0 bases remained unmatched. The CDR3 loop is CASSLAGLAYEQYF. DNA of the CDR3: TGTGCCAGCAGCTTAGCGGGACTAGCCTACGAGCAGTACTTC.

The J gene is TRBJ1-4, the V gene TRBV2; unclear D gene. The CDR3 totals 12 residues. V was cut by 10 bases and J by 8 bases, with 14 bases left in between. Germline CDR1 SNHLY, CDR2 FYNNEI. Here the CDR3 DNA reads TGTGCCACCAATCCGGAGGGCGAAAAACTGTTTTTT. Protein: CATNPEGEKLFF.

The chain carries TRBV7-9 and TRBJ2-1; D perhaps matches TRBD2 (6 bases). The V end was cut by 2 bases, the J end by 6 bases, with 14 bases between. CDR3 size: 15 residues. Germline CDR1 and CDR2: SEHNR and FQNEAQ (reference sequence). This chain's CDR3 is CASSLLRERVNEQFF. The CDR3 bases are TGTGCCAGCAGCTTATTACGGGAGAGGGTCAATGAGCAGTTCTTC.

V is TRBV19 and J is TRBJ2-7; TRBD2 is a possible D gene (6 bases). V lost 2 bases and J 4 bases, leaving 12 bases between the germline ends. The CDR3 is 14 amino acids. Per germline, CDR1 LNHDA and CDR2 SQIVND (reference sequence). CDR3 DNA: TGTGCCAGTAGTATAAGGGGCGGGACTTACGAGCAGTACTTC. It specifies CASSIRGGTYEQYF.

A single count supports this clone. The chain couples TRBV9 to TRBJ2-1; 9 nucleotides align to TRBD1. The CDR3 consists of 14 residues. Looked up from germline, CDR1 is SGDLS and CDR2 is YYNGEE. V was pared by 0 bases and J by 7 bases, with 2 bases of the junction left unmatched. The CDR3 protein is CASSVAGQGNEQFF. The DNA of the CDR3 is TGTGCCAGCAGCGTAGCAGGACAGGGGAATGAGCAGTTCTTC.

The rearrangement uses TRBV5-1 and TRBJ2-4, with D unclear. V lost 0 bases, J lost 5 bases, and 9 bases lay in between. This CDR3 spans 14 amino acids. Germline-derived CDR1 and CDR2 are SGHRS and YFSETQ. CDR3 nucleotide sequence: TGCGCCAGCAGCTTGGGGTTCCGGGAAAACATTCAGTACTTC. Translation: CASSLGFRENIQYF.

The V and J genes are TRBV30 and TRBJ1-5; D gene uncertain. The CDR3 has 14 amino acids. CDR1 and CDR2 from the germline V gene are GTSNPN and SVGIG (reference sequence). V gave up 2 bases and J gave up 6 bases, with 14 bases separating them. CDR3 protein: CAWSKGRESQPQHF. DNA of the CDR3: TGTGCCTGGAGTAAAGGGAGGGAGAGTCAGCCCCAGCATTTT. The full variable domain, rest sourced from reference TRBV30 and TRBJ1-5, is SQTIHQWPATLVQPVGSPLSLECTVEGTSNPNLYWYRQAAGRGLQLLFYSVGIGQISSEVPQNLSASRPQDRQFILSSKKLLLSDSGFYLCAWSKGRESQPQHFGDGTRLSIL.

The chain is built from TRBV28 and TRBJ2-7; possible D gene TRBD1, 5 bases. The CDR3 covers 13 residues. V was trimmed by 6 bases and J by 2 bases, leaving 11 bases between them. The germline V gene encodes CDR1 MDHEN and CDR2 SYDVKM. CDR3 region: CASRLGPAYEQYF. In DNA form, the CDR3 reads TGTGCCAGCAGGCTGGGGCCCGCCTACGAGCAGTACTTC. The variable domain in full, completed from reference TRBV28 and TRBJ2-7, reads DVKVTQSSRYLVKRTGEKVFLECVQDMDHENMFWYRQDPGLGLRLIYFSYDVKMKEKGDIPEGYSVSREKKERFSLILESASTNQTSMYLCASRLGPAYEQYFGPGTRLTVT.

The chain joins TRBV9 to TRBJ2-1, with 7 bases aligning to TRBD2. The CDR3 sequence is 15 residues long. V was pared by 2 bases and J by 3 bases, with 5 bases of the junction left unmatched. From germline, CDR1 is SGDLS and CDR2 YYNGEE. CDR3 region: CASSVGRENYNEQFF. Here the CDR3 DNA reads TGTGCCAGCAGCGTGGGGCGGGAGAACTACAATGAGCAGTTCTTC.

This clone was picked up one time. V usage is TRBV29-1 and J usage is TRBJ2-1, with 9 bases matching TRBD1. CDR3 length: 15 amino acids. Germline CDR1 and CDR2: SQVTM and ANQGSEA. V dropped 6 bases and J dropped 7; count of bases not matched to a gene: 13. The CDR3, as DNA: TGCAGCGTCATAATTACAGGGGGCGCGAAGAATGAGCAGTTCTTC. Translation gives CSVIITGGAKNEQFF.

V is TRBV4-3 and J is TRBJ2-1; 13 bases match TRBD2. This CDR3 has 15 residues. V was clipped by 5 bases and J by 6 bases; unmatched bases: 4. CDR1 and CDR2 from the germline V gene are LGHNA and YSLEER. The CDR3 sequence: CASSGRTSGSNEQFF. The DNA of the CDR3 is TGCGCCAGCAGCGGCCGGACTAGCGGGAGCAATGAGCAGTTCTTC.

The V and J genes are TRBV9 and TRBJ2-1; tentatively, D is TRBD1 (6 bases). The CDR3 consists of 15 residues. Per germline, CDR1 SGDLS and CDR2 YYNGEE. The V end was cut by 0 bases, the J end by 4 bases, with 11 bases between. The CDR3 bases are TGTGCCAGCAGCGTAGACGGGACACCGTACAATGAGCAGTTCTTC. Encoded protein: CASSVDGTPYNEQFF.

The rearrangement joins TRBV7-2 to TRBJ1-6; 7 nucleotides line up with TRBD1. The CDR3 consists of 14 residues. V was clipped by 5 bases and J by 8 bases; unmatched bases: 6. Germline assignment: CDR1 SGHTA and CDR2 FQGNSA. The CDR3: CASSMDRSYSPLHF. The CDR3, as DNA: TGTGCCAGCAGCATGGACAGGTCTTATTCACCCCTCCACTTT.

V gene TRBV23-1 combines with J gene TRBJ2-7, with D possibly TRBD2 on 5 matching bases. TRBV23-1 is recorded as an ORF, its role being uncertain. Trimming removed 9 bases from V and 5 bases from J, with 23 bases in between. The CDR3 has 15 amino acids. DNA for the CDR3: TGCGCCAGGGGCCGACCGCGGGCGGGTAGCGACGAGCAGTACTTC. Amino acid sequence: CARGRPRAGSDEQYF.

This rearrangement joins TRBV5-8 to TRBJ2-5; 10 bases match TRBD1. The CDR3 contains 13 residues. J was trimmed by 2 bases and V by 5 bases; bases with no gene match: 0. Looked up from germline, CDR1 is SGHTS and CDR2 is YDEGEE. CDR3 residues: CASRGQGQETQYF. In DNA form, the CDR3 reads TGTGCCAGCAGGGGACAGGGGCAAGAGACCCAGTACTTC.

The chain couples TRBV7-2 to TRBJ2-1, with 7 nucleotides matching TRBD2. From germline, CDR1 is SGHTA and CDR2 FQGNSA. This CDR3 contains 14 residues. Trimming removed 2 bases from V and 9 bases from J; junction bases left unmatched: 7. The CDR3 is CASSLILAELEQFF. The CDR3, as DNA: TGTGCCAGCAGCTTAATCCTAGCGGAGCTTGAGCAGTTCTTC.

This clone was found once. The chain employs TRBV5-5 and TRBJ1-2; 9 positions agree with TRBD1. CDR1 is SGHKS, CDR2 YYEKEE, per germline (reference sequence). The CDR3 sequence is 15 residues long. V shed 3 bases, J shed 0 bases, and the junction held 3 bases outside the gene matches. The CDR3 bases are TGTGCCAGCAGCTGGACAGGGGAGGCTAACTATGGCTACACCTTC. Its protein is CASSWTGEANYGYTF.

The chain links TRBV19 to TRBJ1-1; no definite D call. The CDR3 runs 17 residues. The V and J ends lost 3 bases and 6 bases respectively, with 23 bases between them. The V gene's germline CDR1 is LNHDA and CDR2 SQIVND (reference sequence). The CDR3: CASSIIFRPELGAEAFF. For the CDR3, the DNA is TGTGCCAGTAGTATTATATTTCGTCCCGAACTAGGTGCTGAAGCTTTCTTT. Filled out from reference TRBV19 and TRBJ1-1, the complete variable domain reads DGGITQSPKYLFRKEGQNVTLSCEQNLNHDAMYWYRQDPGQGLRLIYYSQIVNDFQKGDIAEGYSVSREKKESFPLTVTSAQKNPTAFYLCASSIIFRPELGAEAFFGQGTRLTVV.

CDR3 DNA sequence: TGTGCCAGCAGCCCCCGAGGGAAATCCTACGAGCAGTACTTC. Translation gives CASSPRGKSYEQYF. V and J are TRBV28 and TRBJ2-7; TRBD2 might be the D (5 bases). CDR1 is MDHEN, CDR2 SYDVKM, per germline. V lost 6 bases to trimming and J lost 1 base, with 13 bases between them. This CDR3 contains 14 residues.

This clone was picked up a small number of times. This rearrangement joins TRBV6-5 to TRBJ2-7; 8 bases align to TRBD1. V gave up 6 bases and J gave up 2 bases; unmatched junction bases: 6. This CDR3 has 14 amino acids. Germline V gene data show CDR1 as MNHEY and CDR2 as SVGAGI. Written as DNA, the CDR3 is TGTGCCAGCAGCCGGACAGGGACAACCTACGAGCAGTACTTC. Protein: CASSRTGTTYEQYF.

V is TRBV7-9 and J is TRBJ2-2; TRBD1 aligns across 11 bases. Trimming at V came to 3 bases and at J to 5 bases, leaving 8 bases not matched to a gene. Germline V gene lookup returns CDR1 SEHNR and CDR2 FQNEAQ (reference sequence). The CDR3 contains 17 residues. CDR3 amino acids: CASSFWTGGARTGELFF. DNA of the CDR3: TGTGCCAGCAGCTTCTGGACAGGGGGCGCGCGGACCGGGGAGCTGTTTTTT.

V is TRBV27 and J is TRBJ1-5; TRBD1 is a possible D gene (6 bases). Germline V lookup: CDR1 MNHEY, CDR2 SMNVEV (reference sequence). The CDR3 covers 16 residues. V dropped 2 bases and J dropped 3 bases, with 14 bases sitting between them. DNA for the CDR3: TGTGCCAGCAGTTTAGGTTACCGGGACAACAATCAGCCCCAGCATTTT. This encodes CASSLGYRDNNQPQHF.

The gene calls are TRBV7-9 and TRBJ2-7; 9 bases fit TRBD1. Germline trimming cut 3 bases from V and 5 bases from J; bases unmatched to any gene: 5. The germline gives CDR1 SEHNR, CDR2 FQNEAQ (reference sequence). CDR3 length equals 14 residues. Here the CDR3 DNA reads TGTGCCAGCAGCTTTGGGACAGGGCGACACGAGCAGTACTTC. It yields the protein CASSFGTGRHEQYF.

The V call is TRBV5-4, the J call TRBJ2-1; a possible D gene is TRBD1 (6 bases). V lost 5 bases and J lost 3, with 15 bases in between. Germline assignment: CDR1 SGHNT and CDR2 YYREEE (reference sequence). The CDR3 loop spans 15 amino acids. This chain's CDR3 is CASSQPGDLYNEQFF. The CDR3 DNA follows: TGTGCCAGCAGTCAACCAGGGGACCTCTACAATGAGCAGTTCTTC.

The chain combines TRBV7-6 with TRBJ1-3, with D maybe TRBD1 (5 bases). CDR1 is SGHVS and CDR2 is FNYEAQ in the germline V gene. The V gene lost 5 bases and the J gene lost 9 bases, with 14 bases spanning the gap. The CDR3 runs 13 residues. For the CDR3, the DNA is TGTGCCAGCAGCCCAATGGGGCGCGCCACCATATATTTT. It translates to CASSPMGRATIYF. Looking up the rest from reference TRBV7-6 and TRBJ1-3 gives the full variable domain: GAGVSQSPRYKVTKRGQDVALRCDPISGHVSLYWYRQALGQGPEFLTYFNYEAQQDKSGLPNDRFSAERPEGSISTLTIQRTEQRDSAMYRCASSPMGRATIYFGEGSWLTVV.

This clone was observed once. The chain combines TRBV28 with TRBJ1-4, with 8 bases lining up with TRBD1. V was pared by 6 bases and J by 7 bases, with 7 bases of the junction left unmatched. Per the germline V gene, CDR1 is MDHEN and CDR2 is SYDVKM. This CDR3 region has 14 residues. This CDR3 reads CASRLSDRGEKLFF. The CDR3 nucleotides are TGTGCCAGCAGGCTTAGCGACAGGGGTGAAAAACTGTTTTTT.